The 5 T cell receptor beta chains in this list originate from one sample, sequenced in a study of monozygotic twins with inflammatory bowel disease. From its re-call of the 5' RACE reads, TCRdb lists each CDR3 protein once, without DNA. The sample spans around 370,000 distinct CDR3 sequences; the ten largest clones claim around 2.6%. Specimen: blood. These receptors were taken from a human donor with ulcerative colitis or Crohn's disease, or a healthy co-twin of an affected twin (not recorded which).

The rearrangement joins TRBV20-1 to TRBJ2-5. Looked up from germline, CDR1 is DFQATT and CDR2 is SNEGSKA (reference sequence). The CDR3 extends over 11 amino acids. The CDR3 loop reads CSAVLLETQYF.

This chain links TRBV29-1 with TRBJ2-7; without DNA, the TCRdb call of TRBD1 cannot be checked. The CDR3 covers 12 residues. The germline CDR1 and CDR2 sequences are SQVTM and ANQGSEA. This chain's CDR3 is CSASPGDHEQYF.

Here the CDR3 reads CASSLGSSLRGQYF. This sequence joins TRBV5-1 and TRBJ2-7; there is no DNA to check the TCRdb D call of TRBD2. This CDR3 region has 14 residues. Germline CDR1 reads SGHRS; CDR2 reads YFSETQ.

The chain is built from TRBV20-1 and TRBJ1-4; TCRdb lists TRBD1, though no DNA is available to test this call. CDR3 length: 16 residues. Germline CDR1 DFQATT, CDR2 SNEGSKA (reference sequence). The CDR3 loop is CSARGRQAILNEKLFF.

This chain uses TRBV6-2 or TRBV6-3 with TRBJ1-2; TCRdb's D gene call, TRBD1, goes unchecked for lack of DNA. Germline CDR1 is MNHEY and CDR2 is SVGEGT. This CDR3 contains 12 residues. The CDR3 spells CASSRQNYGYTF.